This paragraph reports one T cell receptor beta chain. Its antigen remains unidentified. No quality values exist for individual bases; no much larger clone is one base distant. The germline V gene supplies CDR1 MRHNA and CDR2 SNTAGT. V was cut back by 9 bases and J by 6 bases, leaving a gap of 6 bases between them. Its CDR3 holds 10 amino acids, cysteine through phenylalanine. The sequence is cut down to CDR3 DNA, 30 bases in frame from base 1. The data originate from a study of shared clonotypes between healthy human individuals (dated by TCRdb to 2018 to 2020). About the investigation overall: A couple of women and three men aged 18 to 49 years were included in the cohort. To estimate repertoire size and how much clonotype sharing occurs between individuals, the study deeply sequenced the blood TCR repertoires of about five healthy adults. For each donor, three plates each were used for CD4 naive and CD4 memory, two plates were used for CD8 naive, and one plate was used for CD8 memory. To increase sequencing depth and limit assay-specific biases, different laboratories used diverse techniques to prepare libraries and sequence TCR repertoires. Leukapheresis yielded between about 0.94 and 9.5 billion PBMCs per donor. The study at large found these results: When a few donors were compared, the shared fraction of clonotypes was 5% to 6.5% for naive CD4, roughly 3.3% for naive CD8, 2% to 2.5% for memory CD4, and 0.3% to 0.5% for memory CD8. Larger estimated clonotype richness was generally found for naive subsets than for memory subsets. Incomplete sequencing was indicated by rarefaction of sorted-subset datasets, despite the large sequencing depth. Only blood was sampled, and tissue TCR repertoires likely differ from those in blood. Pairwise subsampling indicated that sequencing depth was expected to affect the degree of clonotype sharing among donors. Higher generation probabilities were observed for clonotypes shared by all four sorted-subset donors than for non-shared clonotypes. The small number of donors limited the genetic and exposure-history diversity represented.

Using the deep immunoSEQ assay, TCR CDR3 regions were amplified from genomic DNA by multiplex PCR. For each cell subset, the extracted genomic DNA was distributed evenly across all wells of several immunoSEQ 96-well plates, and each plate served as one replicate. Each replicate PCR for sorted subsets received about 220 ng genomic DNA, equal to 28,000 or so T cell genomes. Purified libraries were quantified with a Qubit 3.0 fluorometer, sized on a Bioanalyzer 2100, and re-quantified with the KAPA Library Quantification kit. Every immunoSEQ 96-well plate was sequenced on a dedicated single-read 150-cycle Illumina NextSeq 550 flow cell. Per the original workflow: Because the immunoSEQ output held only junctional sequences and lacked quality scores, the filtering could not match the filtering applied to full-length reads. To assign V/J genes and CDR3, sequences were annotated using PyIR, a Python wrapper for IgBLAST v1.9, with IMGT germline references. Reads were removed for weak V/J assignments (E-value above 1e-6), missing CDR3, stop codons, out-of-frame junctions, or ambiguous translated residues. A V3J clonotype was defined by an identical inferred V gene, J gene, and CDR3 amino acid sequence. Percentage overlap between repertoires was calculated by dividing the number of shared unique clonotypes by the size of the smaller repertoire. RTK rarefaction, the Chao1 estimator, and Recon v2.1 estimates of unobserved clonotypes were used to assess repertoire richness. OLGA was used to compute generation probabilities for all TCRbeta clonotypes that the gDNA method yielded from a handful of donors. This immuneACCESS table, as held by TCRdb, lists in-frame sequences with V and J called but not all clones. Of the missing ones, under half trace to an unresolved V gene in checked studies; the others have no known cause. V, J and clone size derive from that table, while D and trimming were established from the DNA sequence. For this sample there are about 750,000 clones; 92% appear just once. Clones ranked in the top ten supply around 24% of the sample.

CD8 naive samples were obtained by positive selection for CCR7 among CD45RO-negative cells, yielding a CD45RA+CCR7+ population from which TemRA cells were excluded. The donors were healthy, HIV-negative adults with no recently reported acute infections or vaccinations. Every donor was a Caucasian adult residing in Nashville, Tennessee, USA. Blood was obtained by leukapheresis, after which PBMCs were separated by Ficoll-Histopaque density gradient centrifugation and cryopreserved in liquid nitrogen vapor phase. Analytical flow cytometry was used to check the purity and quantity of each magnetically sorted T cell population. From each sorted fraction, genomic DNA was isolated and quantified by UV absorbance on a Nanodrop 2000c.

The V gene is TRBV6-4 and the J gene is TRBJ1-5; no confident D gene assignment can be made. This receptor was identified in a man in his thirties or forties in good health. Material: naive CD8+ T cells sorted from blood. The cell subset or site label, as the study defines it: CD45RA+CCR7+. The DNA sequence is given as TGTGCCAGTACCGTTCAGCCCCAGCATTTT. Translated, it reads CASTVQPQHF.